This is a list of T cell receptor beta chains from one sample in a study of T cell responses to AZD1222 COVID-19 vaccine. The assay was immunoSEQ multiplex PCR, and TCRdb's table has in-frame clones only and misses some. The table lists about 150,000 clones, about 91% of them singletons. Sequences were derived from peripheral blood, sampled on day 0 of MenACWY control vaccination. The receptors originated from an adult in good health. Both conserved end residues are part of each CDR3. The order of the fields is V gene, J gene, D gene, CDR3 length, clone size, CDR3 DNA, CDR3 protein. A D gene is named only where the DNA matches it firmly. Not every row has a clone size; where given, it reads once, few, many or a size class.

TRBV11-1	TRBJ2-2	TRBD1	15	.	TGTGCCAGCAGCCCCGTACAGGGGCGCACCGGGGAGCTGTTTTTT	CASSPVQGRTGELFF
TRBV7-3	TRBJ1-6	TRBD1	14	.	TGTGCCAGCAGCTTAGACAGGGGGTCTTCACCCCTCCACTTT	CASSLDRGSSPLHF
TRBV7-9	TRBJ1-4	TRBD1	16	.	TGTGCCAGCAGCTTAAACAGGGGCGGAACTAATGAAAAACTGTTTTTT	CASSLNRGGTNEKLFF
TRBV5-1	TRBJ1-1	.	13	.	TGCGCCAGCAGCTTAGGAGAGAACACTGAAGCTTTCTTT	CASSLGENTEAFF
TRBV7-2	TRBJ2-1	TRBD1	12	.	TGTGCCAGCAGCCAGCAGGGGGATGAGCAGTTCTTC	CASSQQGDEQFF
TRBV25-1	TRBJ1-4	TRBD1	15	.	TGTGCCAGCACCGACGGGGGACAGGGGAGTGAAAAACTGTTTTTT	CASTDGGQGSEKLFF
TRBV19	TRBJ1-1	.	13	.	TGTGCCACGGATCGGGGGCCGAACACTGAAGCTTTCTTT	CATDRGPNTEAFF
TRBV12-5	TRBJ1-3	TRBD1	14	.	TGTGCTAGTGGTCTCCGGACAGGGGGAAACACCATATATTTT	CASGLRTGGNTIYF
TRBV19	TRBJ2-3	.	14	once	TGTGCCAGTATGTCCGGGAGTTTGGGAGATACGCAGTATTTT	CASMSGSLGDTQYF
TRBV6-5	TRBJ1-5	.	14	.	TGTGCCAGCTCCCCTCCGGGACCCTATCAGCCCCAGCATTTT	CASSPPGPYQPQHF
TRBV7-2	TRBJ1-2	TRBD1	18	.	TGTGCCAGCAGCTTAGGGGGGTCACAGGGGAGGGCTAACTATGGCTACACCTTC	CASSLGGSQGRANYGYTF
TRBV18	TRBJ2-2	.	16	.	TGTGCCAGCTCACCATCTAACGGACTGAACACCGGGGAGCTGTTTTTT	CASSPSNGLNTGELFF
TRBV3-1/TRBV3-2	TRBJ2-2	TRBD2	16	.	TGTGCCAGCAGCCAGAGACTAGCGGGGGCTGCCGGGGAGCTGTTTTTT	CASSQRLAGAAGELFF
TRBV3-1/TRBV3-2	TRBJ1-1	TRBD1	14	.	TGTGCCAGCAGCTCTTGGACAGGTAACACTGAAGCTTTCTTT	CASSSWTGNTEAFF
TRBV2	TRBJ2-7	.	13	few	TGTGCCAGCAGTGTTCGCGGCGACAGTTGGCAGTACTTC	CASSVRGDSWQYF
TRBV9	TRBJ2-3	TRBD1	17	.	TGTGCCAGCAGCGCCCAAAACACAGGGGTACTCACAGATACGCAGTATTTT	CASSAQNTGVLTDTQYF
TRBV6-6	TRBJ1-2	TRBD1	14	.	TGTGCCAGCAGTTCGACAGGGGAAAACTATGGCTACACCTTC	CASSSTGENYGYTF
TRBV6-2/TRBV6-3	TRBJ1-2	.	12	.	TGTGCCAGCAGTTACCAGGGAGGTGGCTACACCTTC	CASSYQGGGYTF
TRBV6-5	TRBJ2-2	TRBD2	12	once	TGTGCCAGCAGTCCGGGGGGCGGGGAGCTGTTTTTT	CASSPGGGELFF
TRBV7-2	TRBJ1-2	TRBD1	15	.	TGTGCCAGCAGCGCGCCCCGGGACAGGGTTTTGACAGACACCTTC	CASSAPRDRVLTDTF
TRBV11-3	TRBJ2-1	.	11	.	TGTGCCACCACCCCACAGACAAAGCCGTTCTTC	CATTPQTKPFF
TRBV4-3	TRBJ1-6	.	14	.	TGCGCCAGCAGCCAAAGATCGGAGAATTCACCCCTCCACTTT	CASSQRSENSPLHF
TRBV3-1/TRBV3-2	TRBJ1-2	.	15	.	TGTGCCAGCAGCCAAGATGACCGACCACTCTATGGCTACACCTTC	CASSQDDRPLYGYTF
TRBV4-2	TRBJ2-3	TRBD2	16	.	TGTGCCAGCCGGCTTTTGATAGCGGGAGGGGGAGATACGCAGTATTTT	CASRLLIAGGGDTQYF